Shown below are 10 T cell receptor beta chains from a single sample sequenced in a study of blood T cells in healthy people across ages. Primers used in a second PCR of about 6 to 11 cycles were a sample-barcoded 5' primer and a J-beta primer mix. TCRdb re-called the 5' RACE reads with MiXCR, one entry per CDR3 protein. This repertoire shows around 990,000 distinct CDR3 sequences, about two fifths found once; its top ten account for roughly 14%. The sequencing sample was made of blood. The receptors originated from a man aged 18 to 30 in good health.

V usage is TRBV3-1 and J usage is TRBJ2-3, with D possibly TRBD2 on 5 matching bases. Germline CDR1 reads LGHDT; CDR2 reads YNNKEL (reference sequence). V was clipped by 1 base and J by 0 bases, with 11 bases between them. This CDR3 has 16 residues. The chain's CDR3 is CASSQGRRSSTDTQYF. The CDR3 DNA reads TGTGCCAGCAGCCAAGGGAGGCGCTCTAGCACAGATACGCAGTATTTT.

This chain connects TRBV7-2 to TRBJ1-3; D is ambiguous. CDR1 and CDR2 from the germline V gene are SGHTA and FQGNSA. The CDR3 covers 14 residues. V was clipped by 5 bases and J by 4 bases, with 12 bases between them. Here the CDR3 reads CASSRVGSGNTIYF. The CDR3 DNA sequence: TGTGCCAGCAGCCGAGTAGGTTCCGGAAACACCATATATTTT.

The rearrangement uses TRBV20-1 and TRBJ2-5; 8 bases are a match to TRBD2. V was pared by 6 bases and J by 5 bases, with 11 bases of the junction left unmatched. The CDR3 runs 14 residues. Looked up from germline, CDR1 is DFQATT and CDR2 is SNEGSKA (reference sequence). CDR3 in DNA: TGCAGTGCCGCCCCGGGACTAGTGAAGGAGACCCAGTACTTC. Residues: CSAAPGLVKETQYF.

About this clonotype: A read error may be the cause here, since a much bigger clone is one base away. The rearrangement uses TRBV29-1 and TRBJ2-5; D is uncertain. In germline, CDR1 is SQVTM, CDR2 ANQGSEA. The CDR3 totals 11 residues. In nucleotides, the CDR3 is TGCAGCGTGGCCTTTCAAGAGACCCGGTACTTC. Residues: CSVAFQETRYF.

This sequence joins TRBV3-1 and TRBJ2-7; perhaps TRBD2 as D (7 bases). CDR1 LGHDT and CDR2 YNNKEL come from the germline V gene (reference sequence). V was shortened by 0 bases and J by 0 bases, with 15 bases between the two germline ends. The CDR3 consists of 17 residues. In DNA, the CDR3 is TGTGCCAGCAGCCAAGATGTGACGGGGGGCAGCTCCTACGAGCAGTACTTC. Protein product: CASSQDVTGGSSYEQYF.

J is TRBJ1-2 and V is TRBV29-1; D not resolved. The CDR3 contains 13 residues. Trimming cost V 0 bases and J 8 bases, with 13 bases left between them. Germline CDR1 and CDR2: SQVTM and ANQGSEA. The CDR3 spells CSVEEGVTGGYTF. The CDR3 region has the DNA TGCAGCGTTGAAGAGGGTGTCACTGGAGGCTACACCTTC.

V usage is TRBV27 and J usage is TRBJ2-5, with 9 bases fitting TRBD1. V dropped 8 bases and J dropped 5; count of bases not matched to a gene: 12. Germline CDR1 is MNHEY and CDR2 is SMNVEV (reference sequence). The length of the CDR3 is 15 residues. For the CDR3, the DNA is TGTGCCAGCGCCCGGGACAGGGTAAGGGAGGAGACCCAGTACTTC. Its translation: CASARDRVREETQYF.

The rearrangement links TRBV20-1 to TRBJ1-1; perhaps TRBD1 as D (5 bases). Germline V gives CDR1 DFQATT, CDR2 SNEGSKA (reference sequence). The length of the CDR3 is 13 residues. CDR3 region: CSPRLDEGPEAFF. DNA for the CDR3: TGCAGCCCCCGGTTAGACGAGGGACCTGAAGCTTTCTTT.

This clonotype was recorded once. This rearrangement joins TRBV6-2 or TRBV6-3 to TRBJ1-1; D is uncertain. The V gene's germline CDR1 is MNHEY and CDR2 SVGEGT. This CDR3 has 14 residues. With 5 bases removed from V and 4 bases from J, the gap between germline ends came to 14 bases. CDR3 loop: CASSDVGRGTEAFF. The DNA of the CDR3 is TGTGCCAGCAGTGACGTCGGCCGGGGCACTGAAGCTTTCTTT.

The V call is TRBV6-2 or TRBV6-3, the J call TRBJ1-5; D is unresolved. With the DNA end fitting TRBJ2-3 better, the J assignment may be wrong. The CDR3 extends over 16 amino acids. Germline V gene sequence: CDR1 MNHEY, CDR2 SVGEGT. This CDR3 reads CASSGDLHYSNQPQYF. CDR3 sequence (DNA): TGTGCCAGCAGTGGAGATCTCCACTATAGCAATCAGCCCCAGTATTTT.